The clone carrying this TCR beta chain rates as medium-sized. Antigen unknown. These data originate in a study of metastatic and nonmetastatic thyroid tumors. Study information: Thyroid patients, malignant and benign, had repertoires compared across blood and tumor or nodule tissue. Study-wide results and caveats: Significantly higher TCR beta diversity was reportedly seen in malignant thyroid tumors than benign nodules, in blood and tumor.

Study processing details: The study's classifier, a distant-metastasis tool for papillary thyroid cancer, was built using CDR3 differences across clinicopathological groups. TCRdb reprocessed the PCR reads using MiXCR. For this entry, the V and J calls and clone size follow TCRdb and not the study's own pipeline. The sample includes approximately 22,000 clones, about an eighth of them seen just once. No treatment had been given to any patient before thyroid surgery. The V gene lost 0 bases and the J gene lost 4 bases, with 19 bases spanning the gap. In germline, CDR1 is LGHDT, CDR2 YNNKEL (reference sequence). CDR3 length: 17 residues.

The chain joins TRBV3-1 to TRBJ2-7; weak D call: TRBD2 (6 bases). The sample consisted of blood. The clonotype comes from a female donor with papillary thyroid cancer or a benign thyroid nodule (not recorded which). Some clones in this sample may be carry-over from other donors' samples. This CDR3 reads CASSQDLRAGISYEQYF. CDR3 coding DNA: TGTGCCAGCAGCCAAGATCTTCGGGCGGGAATATCTTACGAGCAGTACTTC.